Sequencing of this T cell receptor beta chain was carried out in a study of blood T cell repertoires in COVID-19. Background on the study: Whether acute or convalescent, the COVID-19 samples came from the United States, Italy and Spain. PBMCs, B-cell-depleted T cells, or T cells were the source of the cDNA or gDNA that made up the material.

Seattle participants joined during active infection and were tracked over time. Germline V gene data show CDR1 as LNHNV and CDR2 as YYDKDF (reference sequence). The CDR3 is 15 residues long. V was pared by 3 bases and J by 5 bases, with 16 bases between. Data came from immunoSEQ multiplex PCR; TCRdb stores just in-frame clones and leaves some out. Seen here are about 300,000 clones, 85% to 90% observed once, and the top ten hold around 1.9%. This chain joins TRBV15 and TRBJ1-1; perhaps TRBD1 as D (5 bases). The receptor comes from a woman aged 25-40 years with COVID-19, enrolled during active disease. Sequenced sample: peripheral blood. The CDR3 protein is CATSSGGEPGTEAFF. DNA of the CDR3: TGTGCCACCAGCAGCGGGGGGGAGCCGGGGACTGAAGCTTTCTTT.